This entry describes one TCR beta chain. Which antigen it targets is not known. One base away there is no much larger clone; base qualities are not given. The collaborating institutions used their own protocols to collect whole blood in K2EDTA tubes. For TCRbeta analysis, collaborators shipped samples as frozen whole blood, isolated PBMCs, or DNA extracted from either of those sample types. This record comes from a study of blood T cell repertoires in COVID-19 (dated by TCRdb to about 2020). At the level of the whole study: Samples from collaborators originated in the United States, Italy and Spain and spanned both the acute and convalescent phases of COVID-19. The prospective study material was composed of cDNA or gDNA derived from T cells, B-cell-depleted T cells, or PBMCs. Deeply sampled blood TCRbeta repertoires from subjects exposed to, actively infected with, or recovered from COVID-19 were included in the dataset. The repertoires were made available in a free public database intended to serve as a resource for research on the immune response to SARS-CoV-2. Samples were obtained from the ongoing ImmuneRACE study (first 160 participants) and from 1,254 subjects provided by 6 global collaborators. The sample metadata nearly always contained a de-identified subject ID, COVID-19 status, age in years and sex. Where available, HLA class I and class II types were taken from metadata supplied by the sample provider and were not determined by assay-based typing. Study-level results and caveats: The amount of clinical and demographic metadata varied by source and participant and was provided uncurated.

TCRbeta CDR3 regions were amplified from genomic DNA using the immunoSEQ Assay, a bias-controlled multiplex PCR. On the authors' methods: The number of nucleated cells in each sample was estimated by amplification of reference gene primers within the assay. To quantify the absolute abundance of each unique TCRbeta CDR3 rearrangement, sequence reads were collapsed and filtered. For each sample, productive Simpson clonality was calculated by taking the square root of Simpson's diversity index across productive rearrangements. As stored in TCRdb, this immuneACCESS dataset retains in-frame rearrangements with V and J assigned. A fraction of the clones does not appear; measured against another copy, unresolved V genes explain less than half of the discrepancy, and the remainder lacks a known reason. V, J and clone size derive from that table, while D and trimming were established from the DNA sequence. This sample has fewer than 300,000 clones in its table, and around three quarters of those were observed once. Together, the top ten hold about 3.5% of the sample.

V is cut back by 5 bases and J by 5 bases, with 8 bases in the junction unmatched. CDR1 SEHNR and CDR2 FQNEAQ were looked up in the germline V gene (reference sequence). The CDR3 numbers 16 residues from cysteine through phenylalanine. The retained sequence is limited to the CDR3, 48 bases, with the frame set at the first base. The clonotype was recovered from a woman older than 75 with acute or convalescent COVID-19. The rearrangement combines TRBV7-9 with TRBJ2-2; TRBD2 matches 10 bases in the middle. What was sequenced was peripheral blood. The CDR3 amino acid sequence is: CASSPILAGITGELFF. The nucleotides are TGTGCCAGCAGCCCTATACTAGCGGGAATTACCGGGGAGCTGTTTTTT.